Listed here is a single TCR beta chain. Its antigen target is currently unknown. The sample holds no much larger clone one base away, and base qualities are not on file. Following the manufacturer's recommendations, the immunoSEQ kit was used to generate TCR beta libraries from genomic DNA. To prepare the libraries, a first multiplex PCR with proprietary primers was run, followed by a second PCR that added unique barcodes, and a bead cleanup was done after each round. A positive control reaction and a negative control reaction, both provided in the kit, were run with every batch of samples. The final libraries were assessed on an Agilent 4200 TapeStation D1000 ScreenTape, pooled by volume, and quantified by qPCR. Sequencing was performed on an Illumina NextSeq500 with a MidOutput 150-cycle cartridge, and 156 Read1 and 15 Index1 cycles were run with kit custom primers. The pooled library was loaded at 1.0 pM with an approximately 18% PhiX control spike-in. As for the authors' bioinformatics: Vendor-processed data were analyzed in R, and a clonotype was defined as all T cells sharing the same CDR3 nucleotide sequence. In the clone abundance analyses, frequencies in each sample were normalized to that sample's 10,000 most abundant clones. Before analysis, public T cell clones were removed, and these numbered fewer than six per sample on average. An abundance difference of at least 32-fold between compartments was the criterion for calling clonotypes tumor-enriched or baseline blood-enriched. A beta-binomial differential abundance model was used to identify clonotypes that were expanded or contracted between blood time points. The Baroni-Urbani and Buser coefficient was used to measure tumor-blood repertoire similarity, and groups were compared with two-tailed Wilcoxon tests in R. Entries here come from immuneACCESS through TCRdb and include only in-frame sequences with V and J called. Some clones fail to appear in such tables; in the studies checked, an unresolved V gene covers under half of the shortfall, and the cause of the remainder is unknown. V, J and clone size are those of that table, while D and trimming were read from the DNA. This sample lists fewer than 30,000 clones; approximately 84% were detected once. The ten largest account for roughly 30% of the sample.

This sample's time point label indicates: blood 2 weeks post-SBRT. The treatment or condition label corresponds to: 15 Gy SBRT to primary tumor, nephrectomy 4 weeks later. To follow tumor-enriched clonotypes, serial peripheral blood was collected from radiation-treated patients at baseline and at 2 weeks and 4 weeks after SBRT. Every patient had renal cell carcinoma of clear cell pathology. The QIAamp DNA Blood Mini Kit (Qiagen) was used to prepare genomic DNA for TCR sequencing. The analyses included just those samples that passed every quality control check. The data belong to a study of radiation and T cells in renal cell carcinoma (dated by TCRdb to 2019 to 2021). For the wider study: The samples were drawn from a clinical trial, where primary renal cell carcinomas were treated with 15 Gy of stereotactic body radiation therapy and then removed by nephrectomy 4 weeks afterward. TCR beta sequencing covered 50 or so samples in total, comprising some 25 tumors and about 27 peripheral blood samples. A total of roughly 4 million unique CDR3 nucleotide sequences, encoding around 2.7 million unique CDR3 amino acid sequences, were found across all 55 or so samples.

Trimmed from V: 3 bases; trimmed from J: 6 bases; junction bases lacking a gene match: 6. The CDR3 numbers 13 residues from cysteine through phenylalanine. The read is trimmed to its CDR3 DNA, 39 bases read in frame from base 1. In the germline V gene, CDR1 corresponds to SGHRS and CDR2 to YFSETQ. Overall study results and their limits: Effects of radiation dose or scheduling on the TCR repertoire could not be addressed with the single-armed trial design. Changes in the blood repertoire were not tracked past 4 weeks after treatment. Top tumor clonotypes rose in blood from baseline to 2 weeks post-radiation, then contracted by 4 weeks, suggesting transient expansion of tumor-resident clones. Because no pretreatment tumor biopsies were available, whether clonotypes were present in the tumor at baseline could not be determined.

The receptor chain draws on TRBV5-1 and TRBJ2-7, with TRBD2 matching 7 junction bases. This receptor was taken from a man aged 55 to 70 with renal cell carcinoma. The sequenced sample was blood, obtained from a patient whose treatment included radiotherapy and nephrectomy. The nucleotide sequence is TGCGCCAGCAGCTCCAGGGAGGGTCGCGAGCAGTACTTC. The encoded protein is CASSSREGREQYF. The CDR3 plus the reference TRBV5-1 and TRBJ2-7 genes for the other parts give the full variable domain: KAGVTQTPRYLIKTRGQQVTLSCSPISGHRSVSWYQQTPGQGLQFLFEYFSETQRNKGNFPGRFSGRQFSNSRSEMNVSTLELGDSALYLCASSSREGREQYFGPGTRLTVT.